This TCR beta chain comes out of a study of blood T cell repertoires in COVID-19. There are 12 residues in the CDR3. The V gene's germline CDR1 is WSHSY and CDR2 SAAADI. With 6 bases clipped from V and 3 bases from J, the junction kept 2 bases outside the gene matches. The repertoire was sequenced with immunoSEQ multiplex PCR; TCRdb's copy has only in-frame clones and lacks some. The sample has fewer than 70,000 clones, around nine tenths seen once; the top ten hold 9.1%. The material sequenced was peripheral blood. The clonotype originates from an elderly woman with active COVID-19. The J gene is TRBJ2-7, the V gene TRBV10-2, with 7 bases fitting TRBD1. In DNA, the CDR3 is TGCGCCAGCAGGGGGGACAGCTACGAGCAGTACTTC. The encoded protein is CASRGDSYEQYF.